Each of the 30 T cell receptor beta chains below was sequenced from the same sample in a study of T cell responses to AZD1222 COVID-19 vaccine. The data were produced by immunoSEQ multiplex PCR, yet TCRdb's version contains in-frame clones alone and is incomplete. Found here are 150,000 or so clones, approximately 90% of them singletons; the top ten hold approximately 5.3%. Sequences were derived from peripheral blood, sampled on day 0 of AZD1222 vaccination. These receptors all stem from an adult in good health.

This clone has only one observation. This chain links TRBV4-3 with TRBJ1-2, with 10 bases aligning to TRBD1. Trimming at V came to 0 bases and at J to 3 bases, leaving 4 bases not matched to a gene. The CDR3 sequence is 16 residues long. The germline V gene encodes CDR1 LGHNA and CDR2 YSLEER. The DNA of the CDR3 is TGCGCCAGCAGCCAAGACCCGGGACAGGGGTACTATGGCTACACCTTC. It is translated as CASSQDPGQGYYGYTF.

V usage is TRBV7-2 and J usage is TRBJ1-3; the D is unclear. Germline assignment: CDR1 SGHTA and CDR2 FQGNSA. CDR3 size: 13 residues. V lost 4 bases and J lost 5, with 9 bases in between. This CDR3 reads CASSSEIRNTIYF. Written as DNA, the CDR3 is TGTGCCAGCAGCTCCGAAATTAGAAACACCATATATTTT.

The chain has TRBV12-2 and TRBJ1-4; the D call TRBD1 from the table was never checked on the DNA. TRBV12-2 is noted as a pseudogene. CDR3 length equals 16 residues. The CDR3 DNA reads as TGTGCAAGTCGCCCCAGAACAGGGTCACGGTGGGAAAAACTGTTTTTT. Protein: CASRPRTGSRWEKLFF.

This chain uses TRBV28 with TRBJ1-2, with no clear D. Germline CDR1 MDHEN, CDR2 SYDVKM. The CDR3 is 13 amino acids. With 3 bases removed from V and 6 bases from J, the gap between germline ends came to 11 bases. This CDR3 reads CASSFHPVDGYTF. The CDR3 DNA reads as TGTGCCAGCAGTTTCCACCCAGTAGATGGCTACACCTTC.

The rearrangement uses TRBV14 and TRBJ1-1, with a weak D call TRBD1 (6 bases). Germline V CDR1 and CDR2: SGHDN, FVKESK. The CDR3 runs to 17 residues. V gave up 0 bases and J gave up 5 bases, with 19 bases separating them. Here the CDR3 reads CASSQDWGSGVQTEAFF. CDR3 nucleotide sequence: TGTGCCAGCAGCCAAGATTGGGGGTCAGGGGTACAAACTGAAGCTTTCTTT.

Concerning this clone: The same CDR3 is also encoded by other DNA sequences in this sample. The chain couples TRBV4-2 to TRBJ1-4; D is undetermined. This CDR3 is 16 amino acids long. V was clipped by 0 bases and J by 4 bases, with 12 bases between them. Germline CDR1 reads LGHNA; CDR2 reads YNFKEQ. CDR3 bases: TGTGCCAGCAGCCAAGATCCAGGCGGCGGTAATGAAAAACTGTTTTTT. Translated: CASSQDPGGGNEKLFF.

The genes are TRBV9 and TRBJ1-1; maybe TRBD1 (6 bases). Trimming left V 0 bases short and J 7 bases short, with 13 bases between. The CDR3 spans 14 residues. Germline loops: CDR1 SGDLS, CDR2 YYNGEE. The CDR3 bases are TGTGCCAGCAGCGTAGGGCCAGGGGATAGTGAAGCTTTCTTT. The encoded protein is CASSVGPGDSEAFF.

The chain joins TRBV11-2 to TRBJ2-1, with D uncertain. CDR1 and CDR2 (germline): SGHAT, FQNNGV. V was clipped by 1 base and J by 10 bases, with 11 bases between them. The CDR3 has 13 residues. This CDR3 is CASSLAPGREQFF. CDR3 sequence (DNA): TGTGCCAGCAGCTTAGCTCCTGGTCGGGAGCAGTTCTTC.

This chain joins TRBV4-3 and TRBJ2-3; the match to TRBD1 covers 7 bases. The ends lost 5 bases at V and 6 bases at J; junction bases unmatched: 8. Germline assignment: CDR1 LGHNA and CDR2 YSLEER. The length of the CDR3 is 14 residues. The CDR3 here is CASSYRQGPDTQYF. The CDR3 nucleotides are TGCGCCAGCAGCTACCGACAGGGCCCGGATACGCAGTATTTT.

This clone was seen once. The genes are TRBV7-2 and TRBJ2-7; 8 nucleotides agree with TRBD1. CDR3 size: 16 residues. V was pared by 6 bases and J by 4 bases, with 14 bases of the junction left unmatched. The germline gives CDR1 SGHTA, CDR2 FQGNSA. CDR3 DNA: TGTGCCAGCAGTCTCCAGGGGGCAAAAGGCAGTTACGAGCAGTACTTC. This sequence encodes CASSLQGAKGSYEQYF. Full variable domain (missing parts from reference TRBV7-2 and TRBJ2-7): GAGVSQSPSNKVTEKGKDVELRCDPISGHTALYWYRQSLGQGLEFLIYFQGNSAPDKSGLPSDRFSAERTGGSVSTLTIQRTQQEDSAVYLCASSLQGAKGSYEQYFGPGTRLTVT.

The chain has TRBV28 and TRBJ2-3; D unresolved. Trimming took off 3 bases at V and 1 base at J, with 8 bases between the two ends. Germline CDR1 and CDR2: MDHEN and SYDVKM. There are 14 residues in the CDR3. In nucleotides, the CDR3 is TGTGCCAGCAGTTTTCTGCAGGGCACAGATACGCAGTATTTT. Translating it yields CASSFLQGTDTQYF. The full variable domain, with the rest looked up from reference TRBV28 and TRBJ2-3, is DVKVTQSSRYLVKRTGEKVFLECVQDMDHENMFWYRQDPGLGLRLIYFSYDVKMKEKGDIPEGYSVSREKKERFSLILESASTNQTSMYLCASSFLQGTDTQYFGPGTRLTVL.

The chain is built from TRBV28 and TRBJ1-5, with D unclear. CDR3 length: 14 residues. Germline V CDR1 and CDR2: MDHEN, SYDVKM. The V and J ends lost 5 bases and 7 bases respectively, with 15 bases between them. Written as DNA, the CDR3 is TGTGCCAGCAGTCGGCCGGGGTTGGTGCAGCCCCAGCATTTT. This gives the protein CASSRPGLVQPQHF.

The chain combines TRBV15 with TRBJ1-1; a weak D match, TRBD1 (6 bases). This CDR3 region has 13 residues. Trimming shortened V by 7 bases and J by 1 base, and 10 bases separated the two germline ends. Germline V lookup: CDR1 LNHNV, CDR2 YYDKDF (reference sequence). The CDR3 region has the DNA TGTGCCACCAACGCGGACAGGAACACTGAAGCTTTCTTT. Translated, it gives CATNADRNTEAFF. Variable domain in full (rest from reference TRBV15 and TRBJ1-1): DAMVIQNPRYQVTQFGKPVTLSCSQTLNHNVMYWYQQKSSQAPKLLFHYYDKDFNNEADTPDNFQSRRPNTSFCFLDIRSPGLGDTAMYLCATNADRNTEAFFGQGTRLTVV.

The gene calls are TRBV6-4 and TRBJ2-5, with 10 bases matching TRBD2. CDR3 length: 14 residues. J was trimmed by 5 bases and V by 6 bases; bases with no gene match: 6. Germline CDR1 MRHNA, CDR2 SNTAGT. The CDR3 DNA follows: TGTGCCAGCAGCCCTAGCGGGAGCGCGGAGACCCAGTACTTC. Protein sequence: CASSPSGSAETQYF.

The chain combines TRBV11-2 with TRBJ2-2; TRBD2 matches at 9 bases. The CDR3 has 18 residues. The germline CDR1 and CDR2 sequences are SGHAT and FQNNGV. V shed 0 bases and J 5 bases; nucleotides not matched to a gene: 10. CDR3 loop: CASSLDRRLAGQTGELFF. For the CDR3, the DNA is TGTGCCAGCAGCTTAGATCGGCGTCTAGCGGGACAAACCGGGGAGCTGTTTTTT.

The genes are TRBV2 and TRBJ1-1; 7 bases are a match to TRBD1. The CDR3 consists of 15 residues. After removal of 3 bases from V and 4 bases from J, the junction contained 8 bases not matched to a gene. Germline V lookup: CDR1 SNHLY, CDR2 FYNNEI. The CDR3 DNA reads TGTGCCAGCAGTGAGAGGGGGCTAGGGGGCACTGAAGCTTTCTTT. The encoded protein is CASSERGLGGTEAFF.

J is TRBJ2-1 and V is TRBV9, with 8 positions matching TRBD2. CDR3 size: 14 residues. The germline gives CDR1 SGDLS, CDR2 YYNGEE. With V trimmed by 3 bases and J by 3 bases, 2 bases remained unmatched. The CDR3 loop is CASSAGTSYNEQFF. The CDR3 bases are TGTGCCAGCAGCGCCGGGACTAGCTACAATGAGCAGTTCTTC.

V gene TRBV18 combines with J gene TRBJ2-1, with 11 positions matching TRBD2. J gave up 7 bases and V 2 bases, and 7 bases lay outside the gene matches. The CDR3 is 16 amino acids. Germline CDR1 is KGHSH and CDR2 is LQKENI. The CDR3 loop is CASSPTSLAGGNEQFF. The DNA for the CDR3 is TGTGCCAGCTCACCAACCTCCCTAGCGGGAGGTAATGAGCAGTTCTTC.

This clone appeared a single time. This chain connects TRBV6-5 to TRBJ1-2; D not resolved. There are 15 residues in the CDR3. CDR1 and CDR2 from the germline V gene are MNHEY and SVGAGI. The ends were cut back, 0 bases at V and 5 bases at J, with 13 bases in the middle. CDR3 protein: CASSYSRQALYGYTF. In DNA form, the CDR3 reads TGTGCCAGCAGTTACTCGAGGCAGGCACTGTATGGCTACACCTTC.

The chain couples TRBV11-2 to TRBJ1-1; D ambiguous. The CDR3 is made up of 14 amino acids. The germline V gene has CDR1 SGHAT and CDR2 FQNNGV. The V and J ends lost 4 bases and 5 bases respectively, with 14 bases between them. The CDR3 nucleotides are TGTGCCAGCAGCTCCCGAGTACCGGGGACTGAAGCTTTCTTT. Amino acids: CASSSRVPGTEAFF.

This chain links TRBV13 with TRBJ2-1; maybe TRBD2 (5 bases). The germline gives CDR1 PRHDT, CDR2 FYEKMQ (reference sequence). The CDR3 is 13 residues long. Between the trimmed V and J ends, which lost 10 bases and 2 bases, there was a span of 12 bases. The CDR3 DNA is TGTGCCATTAAAAGCGGCCCCTACAATGAGCAGTTCTTC. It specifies CAIKSGPYNEQFF.

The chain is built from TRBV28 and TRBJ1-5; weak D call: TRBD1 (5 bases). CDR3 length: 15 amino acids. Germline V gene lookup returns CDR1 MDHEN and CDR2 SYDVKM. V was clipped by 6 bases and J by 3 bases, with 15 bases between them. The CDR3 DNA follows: TGTGCCAGCAGCCGGCCCCCGGGGGTCAATCAGCCCCAGCATTTT. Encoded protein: CASSRPPGVNQPQHF.

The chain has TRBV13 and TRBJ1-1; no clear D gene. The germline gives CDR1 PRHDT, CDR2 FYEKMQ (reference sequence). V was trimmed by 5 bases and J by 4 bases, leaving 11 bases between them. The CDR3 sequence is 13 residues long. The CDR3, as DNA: TGTGCCAGCAGCCCGGGGAGTGGCACTGAAGCTTTCTTT. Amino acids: CASSPGSGTEAFF.

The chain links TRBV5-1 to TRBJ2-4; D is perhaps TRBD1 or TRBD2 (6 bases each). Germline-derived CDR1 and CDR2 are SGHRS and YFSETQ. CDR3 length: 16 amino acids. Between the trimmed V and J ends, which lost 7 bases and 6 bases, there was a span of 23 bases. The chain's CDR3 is CASAARLGGALNIQYF. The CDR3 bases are TGCGCCAGCGCCGCCCGCCTGGGGGGCGCTTTAAACATTCAGTACTTC.

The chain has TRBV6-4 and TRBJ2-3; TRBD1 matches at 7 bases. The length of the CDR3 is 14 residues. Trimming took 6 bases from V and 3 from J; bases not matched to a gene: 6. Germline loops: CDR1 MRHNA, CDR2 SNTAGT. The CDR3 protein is CASSPGQETDTQYF. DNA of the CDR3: TGTGCCAGCAGCCCCGGACAGGAGACAGATACGCAGTATTTT.

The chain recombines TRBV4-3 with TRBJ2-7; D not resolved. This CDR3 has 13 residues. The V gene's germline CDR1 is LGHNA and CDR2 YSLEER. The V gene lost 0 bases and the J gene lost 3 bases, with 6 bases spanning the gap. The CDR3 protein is CASSQDRDYEQYF. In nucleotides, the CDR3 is TGCGCCAGCAGCCAAGATCGAGACTACGAGCAGTACTTC.

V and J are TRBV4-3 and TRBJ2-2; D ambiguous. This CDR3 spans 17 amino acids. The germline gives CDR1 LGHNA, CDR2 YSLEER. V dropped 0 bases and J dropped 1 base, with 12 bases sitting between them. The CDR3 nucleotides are TGCGCCAGCAGCCAAGATGACCAGTGGGAGAACACCGGGGAGCTGTTTTTT. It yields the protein CASSQDDQWENTGELFF.

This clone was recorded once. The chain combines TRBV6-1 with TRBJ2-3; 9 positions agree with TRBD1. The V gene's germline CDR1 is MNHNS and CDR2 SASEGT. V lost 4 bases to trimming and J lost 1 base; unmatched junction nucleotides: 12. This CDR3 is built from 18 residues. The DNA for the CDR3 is TGTGCCAGCAGTGGACAGGGACAGGGAGTCGGGCGCACAGATACGCAGTATTTT. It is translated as CASSGQGQGVGRTDTQYF.

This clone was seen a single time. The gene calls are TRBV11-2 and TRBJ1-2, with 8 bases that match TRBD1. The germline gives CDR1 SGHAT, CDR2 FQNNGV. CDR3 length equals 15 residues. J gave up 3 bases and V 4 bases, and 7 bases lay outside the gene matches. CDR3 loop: CASSSEGTGHYGYTF. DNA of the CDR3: TGTGCCAGCAGCTCCGAAGGGACAGGCCACTATGGCTACACCTTC.

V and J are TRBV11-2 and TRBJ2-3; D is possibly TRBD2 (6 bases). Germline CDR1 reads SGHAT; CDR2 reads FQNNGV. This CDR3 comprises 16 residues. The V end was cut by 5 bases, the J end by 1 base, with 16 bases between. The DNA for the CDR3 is TGTGCCAGCAGCCACGGGGGTCGCGATCGCACAGATACGCAGTATTTT. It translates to CASSHGGRDRTDTQYF. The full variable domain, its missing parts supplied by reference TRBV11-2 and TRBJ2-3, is EAGVAQSPRYKIIEKRQSVAFWCNPISGHATLYWYQQILGQGPKLLIQFQNNGVVDDSQLPKDRFSAERLKGVDSTLKIQPAKLEDSAVYLCASSHGGRDRTDTQYFGPGTRLTVL.